The entry that follows covers one T cell receptor beta chain sequence. The antigen is not known. The germline gives CDR1 KGHSH, CDR2 LQKENI. The CDR3 sequence is 13 residues long. V was shortened by 3 bases and J by 7 bases, with 10 bases between the two germline ends. The data were obtained in a study of Graves' ophthalmopathy and Graves' hyperthyroidism. Study-wide findings and caveats: With about 87% sensitivity and roughly 76% specificity, a 13-signature model separated ophthalmopathy from stable hyperthyroidism.

RNA served as the template for amplifying TCR beta CDR3 regions. Second-round multiplex PCR followed a first-round RT-PCR using HTBI primers. TCRdb reprocessed the multiplex PCR reads via MiXCR and lists one record per CDR3 protein. The sample gives hundreds of thousands of distinct CDR3 sequences, around 21% of which show up once; 2.5% to 3.5% is in the top ten. Researchers turned away patients with other autoimmune diseases, uncontrolled infections, pregnancy or lactation. The clonotype comes from a woman aged 18-29 years with stable Graves' hyperthyroidism. The sequencing input was peripheral blood. The V gene is TRBV18, the J gene TRBJ1-5; D gene uncertain. The CDR3 region is CASSPGSEQPQHF. CDR3 sequence (DNA): TGTGCCAGCTCACCGGGGTCCGAACAGCCCCAGCATTTT.